This T cell receptor (gamma chain) was sequenced for a study of Vδ1+ human thymocytes. General observations from the study: Roughly 22% of thymic delta-chain sequences were Vdelta2, with few Vdelta3, unlike blood Vdelta1+ controls. In the thymus, TRG and TRD repertoires looked highly polyclonal with Gaussian CDR3 lengths.

Sequences come from RNA converted to cDNA by reverse transcription. CDR3 amplicons came from multiplex PCR with pooled V-gene forward and constant-region reverse primers. TCRdb applied CATT to the multiplex PCR reads for clone calling. The sample has tens of thousands of gamma-chain clones; approximately 14% are singletons. Notes on this clone: Its matching antigen is unknown.

V dropped 6 bases and J dropped 12; count of bases not matched to a gene: 20. This CDR3 spans 14 amino acids. Germline V gene sequence: CDR1 EGSNGY, CDR2 YDSYNSKV. The sample comprised Vdelta1+ gamma-delta thymocytes from the thymus. Subset noted: FACS-sorted CD3+ TCRalphabeta- TCRVdelta1+ TCRVdelta2- thymocytes. This clonotype originated in a child younger than two who had congenital heart surgery. The chain couples TRGV2 to TRGJ1 or TRGJ2. DNA of the CDR3: TGTGCCACCTGGAACAGGGCCGGGGGAGGGGTGAAACTCTTT. This codes for CATWNRAGGGVKLF.